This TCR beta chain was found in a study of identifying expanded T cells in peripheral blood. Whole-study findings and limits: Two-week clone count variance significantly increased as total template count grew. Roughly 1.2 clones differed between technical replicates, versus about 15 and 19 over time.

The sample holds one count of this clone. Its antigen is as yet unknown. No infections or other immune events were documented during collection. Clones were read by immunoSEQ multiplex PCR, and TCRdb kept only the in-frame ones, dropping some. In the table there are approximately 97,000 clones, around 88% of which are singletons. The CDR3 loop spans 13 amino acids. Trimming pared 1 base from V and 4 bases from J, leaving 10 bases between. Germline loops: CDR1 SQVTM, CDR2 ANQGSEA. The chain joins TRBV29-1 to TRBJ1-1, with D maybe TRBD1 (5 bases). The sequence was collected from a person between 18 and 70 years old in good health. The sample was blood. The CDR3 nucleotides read TGCAGCGTTGAAGGGGGGAGGAGCACTGAAGCTTTCTTT. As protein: CSVEGGRSTEAFF.